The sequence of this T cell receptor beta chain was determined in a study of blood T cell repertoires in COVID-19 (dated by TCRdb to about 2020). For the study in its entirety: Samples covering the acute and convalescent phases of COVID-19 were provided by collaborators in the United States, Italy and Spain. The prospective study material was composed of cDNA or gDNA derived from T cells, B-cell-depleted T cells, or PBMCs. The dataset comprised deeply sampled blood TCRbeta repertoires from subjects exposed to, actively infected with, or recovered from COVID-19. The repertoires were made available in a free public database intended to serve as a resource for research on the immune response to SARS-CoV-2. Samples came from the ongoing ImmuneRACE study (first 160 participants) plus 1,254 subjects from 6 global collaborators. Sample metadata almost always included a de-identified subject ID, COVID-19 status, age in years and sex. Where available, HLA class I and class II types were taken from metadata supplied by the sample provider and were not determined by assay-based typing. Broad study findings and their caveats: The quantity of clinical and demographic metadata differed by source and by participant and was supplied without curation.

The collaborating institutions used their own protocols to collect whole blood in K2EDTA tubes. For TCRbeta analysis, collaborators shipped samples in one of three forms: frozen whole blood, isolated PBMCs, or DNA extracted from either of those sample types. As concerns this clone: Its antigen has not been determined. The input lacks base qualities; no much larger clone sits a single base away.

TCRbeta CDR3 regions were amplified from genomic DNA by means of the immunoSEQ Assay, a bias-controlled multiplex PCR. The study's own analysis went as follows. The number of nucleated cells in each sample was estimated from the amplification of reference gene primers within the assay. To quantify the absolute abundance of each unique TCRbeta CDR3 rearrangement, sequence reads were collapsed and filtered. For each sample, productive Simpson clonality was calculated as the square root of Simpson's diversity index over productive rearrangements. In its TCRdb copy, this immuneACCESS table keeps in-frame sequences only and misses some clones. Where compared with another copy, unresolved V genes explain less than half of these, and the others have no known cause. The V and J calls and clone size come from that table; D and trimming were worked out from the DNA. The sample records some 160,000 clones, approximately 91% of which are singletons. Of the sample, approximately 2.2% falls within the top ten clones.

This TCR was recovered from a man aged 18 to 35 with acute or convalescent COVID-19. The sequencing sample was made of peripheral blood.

The DNA is TGTGCCAGCAGCGTCCAGGCGAACACTGAAGCTTTCTTT. This codes for CASSVQANTEAFF. The chain uses TRBV2 and TRBJ1-1, with no reliable assignment of the D segment. CDR1 and CDR2 (SNHLY, FYNNEI) derive from the germline V gene. V and J lose 6 bases and 1 base, and a span of 9 bases separates them. Taken from cysteine to phenylalanine, the CDR3 has 13 residues. Only the CDR3 DNA is retained, 39 bases long and in frame from the first base.